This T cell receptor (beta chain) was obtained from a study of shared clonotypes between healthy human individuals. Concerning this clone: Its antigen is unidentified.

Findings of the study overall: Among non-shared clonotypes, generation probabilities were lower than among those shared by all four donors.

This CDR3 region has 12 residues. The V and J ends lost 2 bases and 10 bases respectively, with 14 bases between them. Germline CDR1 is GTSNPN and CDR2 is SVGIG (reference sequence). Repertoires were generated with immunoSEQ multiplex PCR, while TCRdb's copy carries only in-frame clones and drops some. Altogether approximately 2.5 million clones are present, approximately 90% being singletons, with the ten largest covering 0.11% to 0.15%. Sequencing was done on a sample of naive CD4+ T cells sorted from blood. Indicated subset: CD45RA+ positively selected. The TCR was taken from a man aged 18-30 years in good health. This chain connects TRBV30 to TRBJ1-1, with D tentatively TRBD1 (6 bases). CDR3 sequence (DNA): TGTGCCTGGAGTCTACCGGGACACAGAGCTTTCTTT. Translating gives CAWSLPGHRAFF. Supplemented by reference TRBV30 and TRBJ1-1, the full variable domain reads SQTIHQWPATLVQPVGSPLSLECTVEGTSNPNLYWYRQAAGRGLQLLFYSVGIGQISSEVPQNLSASRPQDRQFILSSKKLLLSDSGFYLCAWSLPGHRAFFGQGTRLTVV.